This T cell receptor (beta chain) is drawn from a study of cytomegalovirus exposure and HLA in healthy donors. Study-wide background: Of all 400 or so donors who were genotyped, 80% to 85% belonged to the Caucasian-associated ancestry cluster.

General observations from the study: Most TCR sequences proved rare, with some public TCRs found in many donors.

The germline V gene encodes CDR1 MDHEN and CDR2 SYDVKM. CDR3 length equals 15 residues. The V gene lost 9 bases and the J gene lost 1 base, with 19 bases spanning the gap. Although they were nominally healthy when sampled, donors likely had unrecorded immune exposures. With respect to this clone: The antigen remains undetermined.

Vbeta (60) and Jbeta (13) primers were used in the PCR. Generated by immunoSEQ multiplex PCR, the TCRdb table keeps only in-frame clones and is missing some. The table lists 110,000 to 150,000 clones, roughly 80% of them singletons. The sequencing sample was made of PBMCs. V and J are TRBV28 and TRBJ2-7; D is perhaps TRBD2 (7 bases). The receptor's source is a man in his forties in good health and CMV-seropositive. The CDR3 loop is CASWGGGGGSYEQYF. In nucleotides, the CDR3 is TGTGCCAGTTGGGGGGGCGGCGGGGGTTCCTACGAGCAGTACTTC.